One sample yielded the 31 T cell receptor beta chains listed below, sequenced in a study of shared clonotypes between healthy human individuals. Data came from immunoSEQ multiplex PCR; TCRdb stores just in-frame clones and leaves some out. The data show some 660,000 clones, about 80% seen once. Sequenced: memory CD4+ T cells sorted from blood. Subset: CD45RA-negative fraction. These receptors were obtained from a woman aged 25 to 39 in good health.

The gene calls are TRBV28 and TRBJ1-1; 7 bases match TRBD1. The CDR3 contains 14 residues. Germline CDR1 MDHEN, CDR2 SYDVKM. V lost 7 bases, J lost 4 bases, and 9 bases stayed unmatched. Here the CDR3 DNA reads TGTGCCAGCACGAACAGGGGTTCGAGCACTGAAGCTTTCTTT. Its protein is CASTNRGSSTEAFF.

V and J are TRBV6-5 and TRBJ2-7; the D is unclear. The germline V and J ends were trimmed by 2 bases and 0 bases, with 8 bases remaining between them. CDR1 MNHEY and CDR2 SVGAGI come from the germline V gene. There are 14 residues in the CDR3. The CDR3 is CASSYAGFSYEQYF. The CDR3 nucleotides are TGTGCCAGCAGTTACGCCGGGTTCTCCTACGAGCAGTACTTC.

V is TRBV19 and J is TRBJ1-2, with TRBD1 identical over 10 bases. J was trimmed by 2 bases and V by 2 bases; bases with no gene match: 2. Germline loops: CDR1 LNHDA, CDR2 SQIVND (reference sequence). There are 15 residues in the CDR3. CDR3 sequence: CASSIRTGGNYGYTF. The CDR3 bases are TGTGCCAGTAGTATACGGACAGGGGGAAACTATGGCTACACCTTC.

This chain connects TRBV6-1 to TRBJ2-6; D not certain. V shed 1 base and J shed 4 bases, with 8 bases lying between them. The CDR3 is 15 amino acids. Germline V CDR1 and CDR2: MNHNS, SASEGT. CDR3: CASSEVWTGANVLTF. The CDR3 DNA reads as TGTGCCAGCAGTGAAGTTTGGACCGGGGCCAACGTCCTGACTTTC.

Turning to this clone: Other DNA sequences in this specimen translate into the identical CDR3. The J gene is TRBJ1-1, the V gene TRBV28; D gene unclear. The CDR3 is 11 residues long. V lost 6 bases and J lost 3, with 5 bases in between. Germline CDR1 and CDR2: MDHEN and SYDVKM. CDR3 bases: TGTGCCAGCAGGTCTTACACTGAAGCTTTCTTT. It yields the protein CASRSYTEAFF.

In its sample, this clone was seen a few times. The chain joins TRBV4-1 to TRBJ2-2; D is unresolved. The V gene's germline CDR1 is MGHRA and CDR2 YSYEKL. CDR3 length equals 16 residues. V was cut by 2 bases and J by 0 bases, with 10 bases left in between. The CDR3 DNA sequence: TGCGCCAGCAGCCAAACAGCCTTCGCGAACACCGGGGAGCTGTTTTTT. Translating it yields CASSQTAFANTGELFF.

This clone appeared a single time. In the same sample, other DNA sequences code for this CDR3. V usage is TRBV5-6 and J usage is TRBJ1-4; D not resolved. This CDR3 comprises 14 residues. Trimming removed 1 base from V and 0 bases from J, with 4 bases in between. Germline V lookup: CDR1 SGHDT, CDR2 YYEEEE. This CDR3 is CASSLRATNEKLFF. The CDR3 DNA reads TGTGCCAGCAGCTTGCGTGCAACTAATGAAAAACTGTTTTTT.

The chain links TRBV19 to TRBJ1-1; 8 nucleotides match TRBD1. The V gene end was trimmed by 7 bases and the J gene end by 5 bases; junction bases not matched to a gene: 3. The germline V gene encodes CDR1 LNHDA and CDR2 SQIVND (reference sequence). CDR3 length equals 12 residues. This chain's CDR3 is CASNRGRTEAFF. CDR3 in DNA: TGTGCCAGTAACAGGGGGAGAACTGAAGCTTTCTTT.

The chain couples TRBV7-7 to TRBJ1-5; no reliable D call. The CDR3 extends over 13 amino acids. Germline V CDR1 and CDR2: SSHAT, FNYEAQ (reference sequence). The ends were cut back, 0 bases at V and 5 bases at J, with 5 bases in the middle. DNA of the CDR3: TGTGCCAGCAGCTTAGCACGGGATCAGCCCCAGCATTTT. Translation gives CASSLARDQPQHF.

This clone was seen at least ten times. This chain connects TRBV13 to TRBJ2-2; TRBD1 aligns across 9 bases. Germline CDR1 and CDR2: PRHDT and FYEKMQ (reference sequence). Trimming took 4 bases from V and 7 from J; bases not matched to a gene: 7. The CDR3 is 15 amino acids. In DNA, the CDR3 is TGTGCCAGCAGCTGGACAGGGGTTCTCTTCGGGGAGCTGTTTTTT. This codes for CASSWTGVLFGELFF.

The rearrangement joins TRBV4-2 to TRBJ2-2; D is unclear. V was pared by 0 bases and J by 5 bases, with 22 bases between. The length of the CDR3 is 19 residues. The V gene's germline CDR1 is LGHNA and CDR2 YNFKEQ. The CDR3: CASSQEAPHGSRETGELFF. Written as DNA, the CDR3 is TGTGCCAGCAGCCAAGAAGCCCCGCATGGCAGTCGTGAGACCGGGGAGCTGTTTTTT.

CDR3 DNA: TGTGCCAGCAGTGAAGTGGGGGACCGGGAGCTGTTTTTT. This gives the protein CASSEVGDRELFF. V and J are TRBV6-1 and TRBJ2-2; D is perhaps TRBD1 or TRBD2 (5 bases each). The CDR3 is 13 residues long. Between the trimmed V and J ends, which lost 1 base and 9 bases, there was a span of 9 bases. Germline V gene sequence: CDR1 MNHNS, CDR2 SASEGT.

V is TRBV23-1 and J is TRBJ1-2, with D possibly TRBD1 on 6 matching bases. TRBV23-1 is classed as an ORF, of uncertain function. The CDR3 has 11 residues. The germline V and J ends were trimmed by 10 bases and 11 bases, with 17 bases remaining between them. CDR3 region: CATKGDWRYTF. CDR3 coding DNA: TGCGCCACAAAGGGGGACTGGCGGTACACCTTC.

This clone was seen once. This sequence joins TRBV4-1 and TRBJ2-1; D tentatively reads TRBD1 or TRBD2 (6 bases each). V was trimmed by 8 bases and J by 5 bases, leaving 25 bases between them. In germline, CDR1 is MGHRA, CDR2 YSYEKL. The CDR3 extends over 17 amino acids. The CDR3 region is CASDAGDRFRGNNEQFF. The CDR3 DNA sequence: TGCGCCAGCGACGCAGGGGATCGCTTCCGGGGGAACAATGAGCAGTTCTTC.

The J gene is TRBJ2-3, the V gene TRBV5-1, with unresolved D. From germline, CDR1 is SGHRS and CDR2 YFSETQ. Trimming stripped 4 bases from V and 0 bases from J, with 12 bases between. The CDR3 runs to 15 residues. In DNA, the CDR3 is TGCGCCAGCAGCCAGCTCTGGCCTAGCACAGATACGCAGTATTTT. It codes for CASSQLWPSTDTQYF.

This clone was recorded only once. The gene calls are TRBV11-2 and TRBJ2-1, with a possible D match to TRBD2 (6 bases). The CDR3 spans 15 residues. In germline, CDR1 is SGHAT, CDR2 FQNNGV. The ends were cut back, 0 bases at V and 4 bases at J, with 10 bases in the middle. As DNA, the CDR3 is TGTGCCAGCAGCTTAGAGCGGGGACCGTACAATGAGCAGTTCTTC. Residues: CASSLERGPYNEQFF.

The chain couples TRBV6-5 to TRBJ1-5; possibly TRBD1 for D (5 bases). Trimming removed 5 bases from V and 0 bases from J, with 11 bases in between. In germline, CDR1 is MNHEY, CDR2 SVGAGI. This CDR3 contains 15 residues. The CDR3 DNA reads TGTGCCAGCAGTCGGGGGGTGGGTAGCAATCAGCCCCAGCATTTT. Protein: CASSRGVGSNQPQHF.

The CDR3 nucleotides read TGTGCCAGCAGCTACGATAGCAATCAGCCCCAGCATTTT. The encoded protein is CASSYDSNQPQHF. The J gene is TRBJ1-5, the V gene TRBV5-8; the D is unclear. Germline V gene data show CDR1 as SGHTS and CDR2 as YDEGEE. The CDR3 runs 13 residues. Trimming shortened V by 3 bases and J by 0 bases, and 4 bases separated the two germline ends.

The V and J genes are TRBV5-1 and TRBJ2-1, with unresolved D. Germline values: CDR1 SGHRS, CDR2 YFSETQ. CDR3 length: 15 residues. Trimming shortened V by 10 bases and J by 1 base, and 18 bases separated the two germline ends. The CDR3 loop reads CAADYGHRSYNEQFF. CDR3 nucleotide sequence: TGCGCCGCAGATTACGGTCATAGATCCTACAATGAGCAGTTCTTC.

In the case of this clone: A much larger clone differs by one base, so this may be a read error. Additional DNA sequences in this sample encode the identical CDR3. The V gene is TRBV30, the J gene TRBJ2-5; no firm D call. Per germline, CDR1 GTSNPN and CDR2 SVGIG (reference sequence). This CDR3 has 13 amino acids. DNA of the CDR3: TGTGCCTGGAGTGCCTACTACCAGGAGACCCAGTACTTC. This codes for CAWSAYYQETQYF.

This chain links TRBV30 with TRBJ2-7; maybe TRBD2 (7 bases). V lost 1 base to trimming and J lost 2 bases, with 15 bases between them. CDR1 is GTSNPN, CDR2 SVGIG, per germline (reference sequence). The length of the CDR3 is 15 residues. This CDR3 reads CAWSAPGGGPYEQYF. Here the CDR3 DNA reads TGTGCCTGGAGTGCCCCGGGGGGCGGACCCTACGAGCAGTACTTC.

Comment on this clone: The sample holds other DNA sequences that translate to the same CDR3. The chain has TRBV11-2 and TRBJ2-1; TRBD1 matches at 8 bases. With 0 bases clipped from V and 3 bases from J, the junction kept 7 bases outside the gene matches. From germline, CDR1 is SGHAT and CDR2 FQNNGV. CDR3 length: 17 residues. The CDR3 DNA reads TGTGCCAGCAGCTTAGACGGGGGAACAGGGGGCTACAATGAGCAGTTCTTC. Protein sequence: CASSLDGGTGGYNEQFF.

This CDR3 is CASSEEGRWDNEQFF. As DNA, the CDR3 is TGCGCCAGCAGCGAGGAGGGCCGGTGGGACAATGAGCAGTTCTTC. The rearrangement uses TRBV10-1 and TRBJ2-1; D is possibly TRBD2 (6 bases). CDR1 and CDR2 (germline): WNHNN, SYGVQD (reference sequence). Trimming left V 6 bases short and J 5 bases short, with 17 bases between. The CDR3 loop spans 15 amino acids.

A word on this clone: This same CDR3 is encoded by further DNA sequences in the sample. The CDR3 DNA is TGTGCCAGCAGCATCGGACAGGGGGATGAAAAACTGTTTTTT. The encoded protein is CASSIGQGDEKLFF. The chain links TRBV6-1 to TRBJ1-4; 10 bases map to TRBD1. This CDR3 contains 14 residues. CDR1 is MNHNS, CDR2 SASEGT, per germline. J was trimmed by 6 bases and V by 6 bases; bases with no gene match: 4.

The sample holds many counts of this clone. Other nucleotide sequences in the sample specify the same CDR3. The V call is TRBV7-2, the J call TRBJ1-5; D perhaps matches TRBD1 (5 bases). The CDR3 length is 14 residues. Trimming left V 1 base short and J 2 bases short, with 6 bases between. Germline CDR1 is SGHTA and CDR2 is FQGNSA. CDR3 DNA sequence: TGTGCCAGCAGCTTAGAAGGGGGCAATCAGCCCCAGCATTTT. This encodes CASSLEGGNQPQHF.

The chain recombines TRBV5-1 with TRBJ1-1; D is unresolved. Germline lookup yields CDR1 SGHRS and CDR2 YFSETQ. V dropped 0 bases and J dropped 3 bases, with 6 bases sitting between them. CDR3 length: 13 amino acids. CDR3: CASSLAADTEAFF. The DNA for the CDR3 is TGCGCCAGCAGCTTGGCCGCGGACACTGAAGCTTTCTTT.

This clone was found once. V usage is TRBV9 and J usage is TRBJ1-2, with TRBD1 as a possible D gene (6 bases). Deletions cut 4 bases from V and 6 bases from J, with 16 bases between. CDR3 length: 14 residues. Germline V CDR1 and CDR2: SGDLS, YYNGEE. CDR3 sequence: CASSLSIRGHGYTF. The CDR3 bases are TGTGCCAGCAGCCTGTCGATCAGGGGTCATGGCTACACCTTC.

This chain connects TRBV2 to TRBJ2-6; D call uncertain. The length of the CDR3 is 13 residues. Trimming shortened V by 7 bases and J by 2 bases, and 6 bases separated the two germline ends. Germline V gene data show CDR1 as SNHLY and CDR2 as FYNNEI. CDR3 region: CASKDTGANVLTF. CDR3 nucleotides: TGTGCCAGCAAGGATACTGGGGCCAACGTCCTGACTTTC.

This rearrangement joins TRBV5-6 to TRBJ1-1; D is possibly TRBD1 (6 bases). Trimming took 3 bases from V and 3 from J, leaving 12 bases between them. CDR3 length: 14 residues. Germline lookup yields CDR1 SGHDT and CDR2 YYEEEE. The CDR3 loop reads CASSSLGAHTEAFF. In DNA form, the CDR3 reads TGTGCCAGCAGCTCCTTGGGGGCCCACACTGAAGCTTTCTTT.

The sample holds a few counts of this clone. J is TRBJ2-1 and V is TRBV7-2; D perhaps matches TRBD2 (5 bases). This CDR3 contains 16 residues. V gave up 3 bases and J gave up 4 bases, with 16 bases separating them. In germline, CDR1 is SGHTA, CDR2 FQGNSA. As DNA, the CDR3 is TGTGCCAGCAGCTTCCTAACGCTAGCAGTATACAATGAGCAGTTCTTC. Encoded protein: CASSFLTLAVYNEQFF.

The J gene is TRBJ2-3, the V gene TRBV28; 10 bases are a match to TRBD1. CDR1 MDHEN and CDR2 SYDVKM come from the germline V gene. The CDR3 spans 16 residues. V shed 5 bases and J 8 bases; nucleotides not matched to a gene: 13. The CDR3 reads CASSRPGQGTLGTQYF. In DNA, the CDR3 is TGTGCCAGCAGTCGTCCGGGACAGGGGACTTTGGGTACGCAGTATTTT.